The TCR beta chain under discussion was sequenced for a study of T cell responses to AZD1222 COVID-19 vaccine. Study-level points and caveats: Reportedly, nearly half of unique spike TCRs recognized epitopes outside B.1.351/B.1.1.7 mutations. Spike regions recognized by vaccine-associated CD4 TCRs spanned the protein, led by 160-218 and 743-854. Seropositive status at baseline applied to only a handful of AZD1222 recipients.

The ends were cut back, 5 bases at V and 7 bases at J, with 11 bases in the middle. In germline, CDR1 is MNHEY, CDR2 SMNVEV (reference sequence). This CDR3 region has 13 residues. Sequencing used immunoSEQ multiplex PCR; TCRdb keeps in-frame clones, though not all of them. Among about 110,000 clones listed, almost 90% were seen once. This clone was recorded a few times. Its cognate antigen is unknown. The sample carries other DNA sequences with the same CDR3. The starting material was peripheral blood, obtained on day 0 of AZD1222 vaccination. J is TRBJ1-4 and V is TRBV27; D remains ambiguous. The TCR comes from an adult in good health. The CDR3 loop reads CASSPRVGEKLFF. The CDR3 nucleotides are TGTGCCAGCAGTCCAAGGGTTGGTGAAAAACTGTTTTTT.